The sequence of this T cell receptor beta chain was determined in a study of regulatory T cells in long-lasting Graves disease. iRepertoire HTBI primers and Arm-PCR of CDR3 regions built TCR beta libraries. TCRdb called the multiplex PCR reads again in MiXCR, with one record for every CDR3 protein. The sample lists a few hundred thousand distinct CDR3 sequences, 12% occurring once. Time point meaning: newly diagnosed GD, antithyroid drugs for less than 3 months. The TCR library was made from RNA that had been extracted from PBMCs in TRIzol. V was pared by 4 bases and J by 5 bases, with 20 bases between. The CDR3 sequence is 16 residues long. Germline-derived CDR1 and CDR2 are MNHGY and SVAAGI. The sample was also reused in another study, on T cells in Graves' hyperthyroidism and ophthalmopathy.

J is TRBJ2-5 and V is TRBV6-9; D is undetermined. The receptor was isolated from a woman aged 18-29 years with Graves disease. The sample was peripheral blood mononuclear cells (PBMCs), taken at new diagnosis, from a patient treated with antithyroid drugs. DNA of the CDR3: TGTGCCAGCAGTTTATCACACCGTACCATAGGGGAGACCCAGTACTTC. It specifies CASSLSHRTIGETQYF.